The clone carrying this TCR beta chain was observed at least ten times. One entry per CDR3 protein, called by TCRdb with MiXCR from the RT-PCR reads. The sample carries about 700,000 distinct CDR3 sequences, 12% to 15% recorded once. The germline CDR1 and CDR2 sequences are SGHTA and FQGNSA. Germline trimming cut 3 bases from V and 3 bases from J; bases unmatched to any gene: 4. There are 15 residues in the CDR3. The chain employs TRBV7-2 and TRBJ1-4; 7 positions match TRBD1. The receptor was isolated from a female donor in good health, serving as a healthy control. The sequenced sample was memory CD4+ T cells from blood. CDR3 in DNA: TGTGCCAGCAGCTTGAGGGACAGCCCTAATGAAAAACTGTTTTTT. The encoded protein is CASSLRDSPNEKLFF.